The 12 T cell receptor beta chains listed next were all sequenced from one sample in a study of CDR3 diversity in severe acne. TCRdb analysed the PCR reads with MiXCR anew, one entry per CDR3 protein. The data contain some 90,000 distinct CDR3 sequences, under 55% of them singletons. The sample taken for sequencing was blood. These receptors originate from a male donor with severe acne vulgaris.

This clonotype has more than one count but fewer than ten. Compared with germline, one end of the junction differs, possibly owing to a read error. The chain recombines TRBV28 with TRBJ2-2; 12 nucleotides align to TRBD1. The CDR3 is 11 amino acids. Germline V gene data show CDR1 as MDHEN and CDR2 as SYDVKM. The CDR3: CASSLLGQGAF. CDR3 DNA: TGTGCCAGCAGTTTATTGGGACAGGGGGCTTTT.

As to this clonotype: Its ends do not fully match the called genes, so a read error is possible. The chain employs TRBV7-2 and TRBJ1-2, with D possibly TRBD1 on 6 matching bases. Germline CDR1 is SGHTA and CDR2 is FQGNSA. The CDR3 sequence is 15 residues long. Here the CDR3 reads CASSSRTVEADGYSF. As DNA, the CDR3 is TGTGCCAGCAGCTCGCGGACAGTGGAGGCAGATGGCTACTCCTTC.

In this sample, this clonotype turned up a few times. V is TRBV6-5 and J is TRBJ2-2, with 14 bases matching TRBD2. Losses at the gene ends were 4 bases for V and 1 base for J; bases not matched to a gene: 5. The germline CDR1 and CDR2 sequences are MNHEY and SVGAGI. This CDR3 region has 18 residues. CDR3 DNA sequence: TGTGCCAGCAGTTCACTAGGACTAGCGGGAGGGAACACCGGGGAGCTGTTTTTT. Its protein is CASSSLGLAGGNTGELFF.

The chain is built from TRBV10-3 and TRBJ1-5; the D gene is possibly TRBD1 (5 bases). With 0 bases removed from V and 7 bases from J, the gap between germline ends came to 13 bases. CDR3 size: 15 residues. The germline V gene has CDR1 ENHRY and CDR2 SYGVKD. CDR3 bases: TGTGCCATCAGTGAGTCGGGACCGGTCGGGCAGCCCCAGCATTTT. Its translation is CAISESGPVGQPQHF.

This clonotype was detected ten times or more. The rearrangement links TRBV10-1 to TRBJ2-7; the D gene is possibly TRBD2 (6 bases). The CDR3 runs 16 residues. Trimming left V 0 bases short and J 2 bases short, with 14 bases between. Looked up from germline, CDR1 is WNHNN and CDR2 is SYGVQD (reference sequence). DNA of the CDR3: TGCGCCAGCAGTGAGTCGATAACGGGAGAGACCTACGAGCAGTACTTC. It specifies CASSESITGETYEQYF.

As for this clonotype: One end of the junction fails to match germline, which may point to a read error. The chain joins TRBV13 to TRBJ1-3; possible D gene TRBD1, 5 bases. This CDR3 contains 15 residues. Germline CDR1 and CDR2: PRHDT and FYEKMQ (reference sequence). The CDR3 loop reads CASSLGPGAGNTLYF. For the CDR3, the DNA is TGTGCCAGCAGCTTGGGTCCTGGGGCTGGAAACACCTTATATTTT. The complete variable domain, with remaining parts taken from reference TRBV13 and TRBJ1-3, reads AAGVIQSPRHLIKEKRETATLKCYPIPRHDTVYWYQQGPGQDPQFLISFYEKMQSDKGSIPDRFSAQQFSDYHSELNMSSLELGDSALYFCASSLGPGAGNTLYFGEGSWLTVV.

The chain couples TRBV20-1 to TRBJ2-7, with D perhaps TRBD1 or TRBD2 (5 bases each). V was clipped by 0 bases and J by 2 bases, with 11 bases between them. Germline CDR1 reads DFQATT; CDR2 reads SNEGSKA (reference sequence). The CDR3 consists of 14 residues. As DNA, the CDR3 is TGCAGTGCTAGAGATAGCGAGGGGACCTACGAGCAGTACTTC. Residues: CSARDSEGTYEQYF.

A remark on this clonotype: It is likely a read error, because the conserved phenylalanine at the end of the CDR3 is missing. The DNA is omitted, as the CDR3 cannot be located on it reliably, and the CDR3 follows TCRdb's listing. The chain couples TRBV15 to TRBJ2-7; the table gives TRBD2 as D, unverified against the DNA. The CDR3 spans 10 residues, counting both ends. Germline values: CDR1 LNHNV, CDR2 YYDKDF (reference sequence). Here the CDR3 reads CATSRKRLAG.

J is TRBJ2-2 and V is TRBV7-6; D uncertain. V dropped 0 bases and J dropped 1 base, with 3 bases sitting between them. From germline, CDR1 is SGHVS and CDR2 FNYEAQ. CDR3 length equals 14 residues. Written as DNA, the CDR3 is TGTGCCAGCAGCTTAGCGGTGAACACCGGGGAGCTGTTTTTT. This codes for CASSLAVNTGELFF.

This sequence joins TRBV15 and TRBJ1-5; 9 bases are shared with TRBD1. V lost 0 bases to trimming and J lost 14 bases; unmatched junction nucleotides: 14. The CDR3 runs 16 residues. CDR1 and CDR2 from the germline V gene are LNHNV and YYDKDF (reference sequence). The CDR3 here is CATSRESPGQGWYEHF. The CDR3 DNA reads as TGTGCCACCAGCAGAGAAAGTCCGGGACAGGGTTGGTACGAGCATTTT.

The chain is built from TRBV18 and TRBJ1-2, with 9 bases identical to TRBD1. Looked up from germline, CDR1 is KGHSH and CDR2 is LQKENI. V lost 4 bases and J lost 6; bases outside the gene matches: 12. This CDR3 has 16 residues. CDR3 coding DNA: TGTGCCAGCTCACGCTCACAGGGGGCCGGAGTTCATGGCTACACCTTC. Translated, it gives CASSRSQGAGVHGYTF.

This clonotype was recorded many times. V is TRBV27 and J is TRBJ2-1; D might be TRBD1 or TRBD2, each matching 5 bases. The CDR3 sequence is 15 residues long. Germline V gene data show CDR1 as MNHEY and CDR2 as SMNVEV (reference sequence). V lost 2 bases, J lost 9 bases, and 17 bases lay in between. The CDR3 loop is CASSLPSGWGGEQFF. The CDR3 nucleotides read TGTGCCAGCAGTTTACCCTCGGGGTGGGGCGGTGAGCAGTTCTTC.